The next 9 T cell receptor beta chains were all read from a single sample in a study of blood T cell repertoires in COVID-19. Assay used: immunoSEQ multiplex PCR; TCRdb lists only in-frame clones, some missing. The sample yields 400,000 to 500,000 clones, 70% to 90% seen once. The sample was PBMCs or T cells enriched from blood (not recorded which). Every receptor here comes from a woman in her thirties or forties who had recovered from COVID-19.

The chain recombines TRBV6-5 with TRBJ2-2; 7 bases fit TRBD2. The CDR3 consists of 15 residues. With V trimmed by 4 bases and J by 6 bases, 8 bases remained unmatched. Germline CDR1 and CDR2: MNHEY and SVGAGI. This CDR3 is CASSSEGLVSGELFF. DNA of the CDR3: TGTGCCAGCAGTTCCGAAGGACTAGTTTCCGGGGAGCTGTTTTTT.

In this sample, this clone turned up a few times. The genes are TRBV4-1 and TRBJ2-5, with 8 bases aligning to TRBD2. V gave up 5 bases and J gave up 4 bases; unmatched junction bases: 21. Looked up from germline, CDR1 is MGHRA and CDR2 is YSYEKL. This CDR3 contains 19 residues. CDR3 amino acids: CASSEAPETGGETGETQYF. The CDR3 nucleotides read TGCGCCAGCAGCGAGGCACCGGAAACGGGAGGGGAGACGGGAGAGACCCAGTACTTC.

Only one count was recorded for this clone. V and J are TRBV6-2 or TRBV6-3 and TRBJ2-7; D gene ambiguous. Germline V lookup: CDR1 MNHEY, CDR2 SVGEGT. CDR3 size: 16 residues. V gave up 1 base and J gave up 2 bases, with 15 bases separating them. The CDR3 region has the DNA TGTGCCAGCAGTTACTTTGGTCGAGGCGGCACCTACGAGCAGTACTTC. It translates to CASSYFGRGGTYEQYF.

CDR3 nucleotide sequence: TGTGCCAGCAGCTTGGGGGGCCGCCGAGTCTATGGCTACACCTTC. It codes for CASSLGGRRVYGYTF. V and J are TRBV5-4 and TRBJ1-2, with D maybe TRBD1 (5 bases). Trimming pared 0 bases from V and 4 bases from J, leaving 13 bases between. Germline V gene sequence: CDR1 SGHNT, CDR2 YYREEE (reference sequence). The CDR3 runs 15 residues.

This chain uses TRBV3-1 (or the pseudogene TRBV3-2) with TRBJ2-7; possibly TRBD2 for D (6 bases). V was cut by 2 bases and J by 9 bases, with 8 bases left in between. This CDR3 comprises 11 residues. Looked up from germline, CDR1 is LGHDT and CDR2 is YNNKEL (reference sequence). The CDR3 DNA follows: TGTGCCAGCAGCCAATCCGGGGGGCAGTACTTC. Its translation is CASSQSGGQYF.

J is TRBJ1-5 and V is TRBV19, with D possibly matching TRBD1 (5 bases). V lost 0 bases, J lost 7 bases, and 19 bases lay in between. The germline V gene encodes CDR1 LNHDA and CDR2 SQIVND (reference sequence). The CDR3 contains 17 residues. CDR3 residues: CASSIEGGRMGSQPQHF. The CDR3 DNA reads TGTGCCAGTAGTATAGAGGGGGGACGAATGGGGTCCCAGCCCCAGCATTTT.

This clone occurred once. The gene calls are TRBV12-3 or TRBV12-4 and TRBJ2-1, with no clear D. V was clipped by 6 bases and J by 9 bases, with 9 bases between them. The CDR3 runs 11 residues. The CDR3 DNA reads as TGTGCCAGCAGGTCATACGGTGAGCAGTTCTTC. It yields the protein CASRSYGEQFF.

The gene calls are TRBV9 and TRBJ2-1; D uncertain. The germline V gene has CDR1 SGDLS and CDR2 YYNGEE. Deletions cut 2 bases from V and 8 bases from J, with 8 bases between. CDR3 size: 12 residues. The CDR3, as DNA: TGTGCCAGCAGCGTTTCGAGCGATGAGCAGTTCTTC. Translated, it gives CASSVSSDEQFF.

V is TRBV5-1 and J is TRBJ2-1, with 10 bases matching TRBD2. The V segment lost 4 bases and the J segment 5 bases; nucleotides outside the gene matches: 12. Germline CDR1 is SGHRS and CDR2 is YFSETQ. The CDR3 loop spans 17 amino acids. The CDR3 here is CASSAKAGTSAHNEQFF. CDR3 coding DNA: TGCGCCAGCAGCGCCAAAGCCGGGACTAGCGCTCACAATGAGCAGTTCTTC.